Sequencing of this TCR beta chain was carried out in a study of CD8+CD57+ T cells in acquired aplastic anemia. Study-level background: Across the sorted CD4+ and CD8+ cells, DNA amounts averaged about 3.2 ug.

Only a few counts were recorded for this clonotype. Patients picked for sequencing had shown CD8+CD57+ cell expansion detected by flow cytometry. CDR3 length: 15 residues. Deletions cut 1 base from V and 6 bases from J, with 13 bases between. For CDR3 and TCR beta VDJ profiling, genomic DNA was the template used. TCRdb analysed the reads with MiXCR anew, one entry per CDR3 protein. The table includes 150,000 to 200,000 distinct CDR3 sequences, around 50% detected once. The chain has TRBV12-3 or TRBV12-4 and TRBJ2-1, with a possible D match to TRBD1 (5 bases). The TCR was taken from a human donor with aplastic anemia. The sample comprised sorted CD4+, CD8+, or CD8+CD57+ T cells (not recorded which) from PBMCs. This CDR3 is CASSLGVIQGNEQFF. CDR3 nucleotides: TGTGCCAGCAGTTTAGGGGTTATCCAGGGCAATGAGCAGTTCTTC.